One TCR beta chain is described in this entry. TCRdb analysed the RT-PCR reads with MiXCR anew, one entry per CDR3 protein. The sample holds almost 700,000 distinct CDR3 sequences, more than 13% seen once. The sequencing input was memory CD4+ T cells from blood. This sequence was found in a female donor in good health, serving as a healthy control.

The chain's CDR3 is CASSGPMLGGYTF. CDR3 DNA: TGTGCCAGCAGTGGCCCAATGTTGGGAGGCTACACCTTC. V gene TRBV28 combines with J gene TRBJ1-2; D unresolved. V was clipped by 5 bases and J by 8 bases, with 15 bases between them. This CDR3 spans 13 amino acids. Germline V gene sequence: CDR1 MDHEN, CDR2 SYDVKM.